These 32 T cell receptor beta chains came from one sample sequenced in a study of blood T cell repertoires in COVID-19. Repertoires were generated with immunoSEQ multiplex PCR, while TCRdb's copy carries only in-frame clones and drops some. This table has under 300,000 clones, approximately 80% appearing once. The sample consisted of peripheral blood. Every receptor here comes from an elderly woman with active or convalescent COVID-19.

This chain links TRBV7-2 with TRBJ1-5, with D uncertain. The CDR3 has 15 residues. Germline CDR1 reads SGHTA; CDR2 reads FQGNSA. V lost 1 base to trimming and J lost 0 bases, with 7 bases between them. CDR3 coding DNA: TGTGCCAGCAGCTTAGTTGGGCTTAGCAATCAGCCCCAGCATTTT. Its protein product is CASSLVGLSNQPQHF.

The chain recombines TRBV24-1 with TRBJ2-5; D might be TRBD1 (6 bases). The CDR3 length is 16 residues. CDR1 KGHDR and CDR2 SFDVKD come from the germline V gene. V was cut by 3 bases and J by 5 bases, with 18 bases left in between. CDR3 loop: CATSDPPRGYGETQYF. The CDR3 DNA is TGTGCCACCAGTGATCCCCCCAGGGGTTACGGGGAGACCCAGTACTTC.

The J gene is TRBJ2-3, the V gene TRBV9, with 7 bases matching TRBD2. The CDR3 has 14 residues. Germline lookup yields CDR1 SGDLS and CDR2 YYNGEE. J lost 2 bases, V lost 4 bases, and 4 bases had no gene match. The CDR3 here is CASSIGLDTDTQYF. For the CDR3, the DNA is TGTGCCAGCAGCATTGGACTAGACACAGATACGCAGTATTTT. Drawing the rest from reference TRBV9 and TRBJ2-3, the complete variable domain is DSGVTQTPKHLITATGQRVTLRCSPRSGDLSVYWYQQSLDQGLQFLIQYYNGEERAKGNILERFSAQQFPDLHSELNLSSLELGDSALYFCASSIGLDTDTQYFGPGTRLTVL.

CDR3 bases: TGTGCCATCAGTAAAGACCAGCGGGGGGGATCTTACGAGCAGTACTTC. Encoded protein: CAISKDQRGGSYEQYF. The chain uses TRBV10-3 and TRBJ2-7; 10 nucleotides align to TRBD2. The ends lost 5 bases at V and 4 bases at J; junction bases unmatched: 11. The length of the CDR3 is 16 residues. Per germline, CDR1 ENHRY and CDR2 SYGVKD.

This sequence joins TRBV28 and TRBJ1-4; the D is unclear. The CDR3 has 13 amino acids. From germline, CDR1 is MDHEN and CDR2 SYDVKM. Deletions cut 6 bases from V and 7 bases from J, with 12 bases between. The CDR3 DNA reads as TGTGCCAGCAGCTTAACACGGAGTGAAAAACTGTTTTTT. Translated, it gives CASSLTRSEKLFF.

Only a few counts were recorded for this clone. The rearrangement uses TRBV15 and TRBJ2-1, with 11 bases aligning to TRBD2. There are 16 residues in the CDR3. V lost 1 base, J lost 7 bases, and 6 bases stayed unmatched. Germline assignment: CDR1 LNHNV and CDR2 YYDKDF (reference sequence). CDR3 sequence reads: CATSRVKTSGANEQFF. CDR3 sequence (DNA): TGTGCCACCAGCAGAGTAAAGACTAGCGGGGCGAATGAGCAGTTCTTC.

This clone has a handful of counts. The chain recombines TRBV5-4 with TRBJ2-3; 7 bases match TRBD1. CDR1 SGHNT and CDR2 YYREEE come from the germline V gene (reference sequence). The CDR3 is made up of 15 amino acids. V shed 2 bases, J shed 0 bases, and the junction held 3 bases outside the gene matches. For the CDR3, the DNA is TGTGCCAGCAGCTTCCAGGGGGTGAGCACAGATACGCAGTATTTT. This codes for CASSFQGVSTDTQYF.

V is TRBV10-3 and J is TRBJ1-2, with 7 positions matching TRBD1. Germline V CDR1 and CDR2: ENHRY, SYGVKD. The CDR3 contains 13 residues. V lost 0 bases, J lost 6 bases, and 1 base stayed unmatched. The CDR3 sequence is CAISESQGDGYTF. CDR3 coding DNA: TGTGCCATCAGTGAGTCCCAGGGGGATGGCTACACCTTC.

This clone was counted between two and nine times. This chain joins TRBV28 and TRBJ1-5; D gene uncertain. This CDR3 contains 15 residues. Trimming shortened V by 5 bases and J by 3 bases, and 14 bases separated the two germline ends. CDR1 and CDR2 from the germline V gene are MDHEN and SYDVKM. Here the CDR3 DNA reads TGTGCCAGCAGTATAATAACCAGAATCAATCAGCCCCAGCATTTT. This encodes CASSIITRINQPQHF. The variable domain in full, completed from reference TRBV28 and TRBJ1-5, reads DVKVTQSSRYLVKRTGEKVFLECVQDMDHENMFWYRQDPGLGLRLIYFSYDVKMKEKGDIPEGYSVSREKKERFSLILESASTNQTSMYLCASSIITRINQPQHFGDGTRLSIL.

CDR3 DNA: TGTGCCAGCACCAGGACAGGGGGAAACACCATATATTTT. It is translated as CASTRTGGNTIYF. The gene calls are TRBV6-5 and TRBJ1-3; 8 positions match TRBD1. There are 13 residues in the CDR3. Unmatched junction bases numbered 3, after V lost 7 bases and J lost 4 bases. Germline assignment: CDR1 MNHEY and CDR2 SVGAGI.

This clone was detected a few times. One end of the junction does not line up with germline, which may come from a read error. The V call is TRBV12-3 or TRBV12-4, the J call TRBJ1-5; 7 bases agree with TRBD1. The CDR3 consists of 13 residues. The CDR3 nucleotides are TGTGCCAGCAGTCAACCAGGGGGTCAGGCCCAGCATTTT. Its protein product is CASSQPGGQAQHF.

This clone showed up just a few times. V gene TRBV3-1 (or the pseudogene TRBV3-2) combines with J gene TRBJ2-3; TRBD2 matches 15 bases. Germline lookup yields CDR1 LGHDT and CDR2 YNNKEL (reference sequence). Trimming removed 4 bases from V and 7 bases from J; junction bases left unmatched: 3. This CDR3 region has 15 residues. This CDR3 is CASSRTSGRANTQYF. The CDR3 DNA is TGTGCCAGCAGCCGGACTAGCGGGAGGGCGAATACGCAGTATTTT.

The V gene is TRBV28, the J gene TRBJ1-1; TRBD1 matches at 7 bases. The germline V gene has CDR1 MDHEN and CDR2 SYDVKM. Trimming removed 6 bases from V and 2 bases from J; junction bases left unmatched: 9. This CDR3 is built from 15 residues. The CDR3 loop reads CASSKEGTANTEAFF. The CDR3 nucleotides are TGTGCCAGCAGCAAAGAGGGGACAGCTAACACTGAAGCTTTCTTT.

The CDR3 is CASSIRREKLFF. For the CDR3, the DNA is TGTGCCAGTAGTATACGGAGGGAAAAACTGTTTTTT. The chain employs TRBV19 and TRBJ1-4; D is undetermined. The V and J ends lost 2 bases and 8 bases respectively, with 6 bases between them. Germline loops: CDR1 LNHDA, CDR2 SQIVND (reference sequence). The CDR3 contains 12 residues.

This clone was seen more than once but under ten times. The chain carries TRBV7-2 and TRBJ2-7; unclear D gene. The CDR3 covers 14 residues. Germline assignment: CDR1 SGHTA and CDR2 FQGNSA. With 5 bases removed from V and 0 bases from J, the gap between germline ends came to 11 bases. CDR3 sequence reads: CASSAPSSSYEQYF. The CDR3 DNA reads as TGTGCCAGCAGCGCCCCTAGTAGCTCCTACGAGCAGTACTTC.

The rearrangement links TRBV24-1 to TRBJ2-2; the D is unclear. Trimming stripped 4 bases from V and 7 bases from J, with 18 bases between. The germline CDR1 and CDR2 sequences are KGHDR and SFDVKD. The CDR3 covers 16 residues. The CDR3 coding sequence is TGTGCCACCAGTGACTCAAAGAACTGGCGCGGCGGGGAGCTGTTTTTT. Residues: CATSDSKNWRGGELFF.

V usage is TRBV7-9 and J usage is TRBJ1-1; perhaps TRBD1 as D (6 bases). Trimming took 5 bases from V and 2 from J, leaving 18 bases between them. The CDR3 covers 16 residues. Germline loops: CDR1 SEHNR, CDR2 FQNEAQ (reference sequence). The CDR3 sequence is CASSPSRGNFNTEAFF. In DNA form, the CDR3 reads TGTGCCAGCAGCCCTTCCAGGGGTAACTTCAACACTGAAGCTTTCTTT.

The chain recombines TRBV20-1 with TRBJ2-7; D may be TRBD1 (6 bases). Germline V gives CDR1 DFQATT, CDR2 SNEGSKA (reference sequence). The CDR3 is made up of 13 amino acids. The germline V and J ends were trimmed by 3 bases and 6 bases, with 15 bases remaining between them. As DNA, the CDR3 is TGCAGTGCTAGTGTGGGGGCATTTGCCGAGCAGTACTTC. The encoded protein is CSASVGAFAEQYF.

The chain carries TRBV10-1 and TRBJ1-5; D perhaps matches TRBD1 (5 bases). Deletions cut 7 bases from V and 6 bases from J, with 13 bases between. CDR3 length equals 13 residues. Germline assignment: CDR1 WNHNN and CDR2 SYGVQD (reference sequence). In nucleotides, the CDR3 is TGCGCCAGCAAGGGGTATAGGGGTCAGCCCCAGCATTTT. It translates to CASKGYRGQPQHF.

V is TRBV4-2 and J is TRBJ1-2; the D is unclear. The V end lost 0 bases, the J end lost 4 bases, and 21 bases lay between the germline ends. The V gene's germline CDR1 is LGHNA and CDR2 YNFKEQ. This CDR3 comprises 18 residues. The CDR3 DNA reads TGTGCCAGCAGCCAAGACCCCCCCCCAGGTTCTTTCTCCTATGGCTACACCTTC. Protein product: CASSQDPPPGSFSYGYTF.

CDR3 coding DNA: TGTGCCAGCAGTTCAAGACTAGCGGTTCTACAAGAGACCCAGTACTTC. Its translation: CASSSRLAVLQETQYF. The chain uses TRBV28 and TRBJ2-5, with TRBD2 matching 9 bases. This CDR3 is built from 16 residues. Per the germline V gene, CDR1 is MDHEN and CDR2 is SYDVKM. V dropped 4 bases and J dropped 2; count of bases not matched to a gene: 8.

The chain carries TRBV2 and TRBJ2-1, with D perhaps matching TRBD2 (5 bases). Between the trimmed V and J ends, which lost 4 bases and 0 bases, there was a span of 16 bases. CDR1 and CDR2 from the germline V gene are SNHLY and FYNNEI. The CDR3 is made up of 17 amino acids. The CDR3 sequence is CASSVGLSGSSYNEQFF. The CDR3 coding sequence is TGTGCCAGCAGTGTGGGCCTGAGCGGTAGCTCCTACAATGAGCAGTTCTTC.

This chain connects TRBV4-1 to TRBJ2-7, with D perhaps TRBD2 (6 bases). V gave up 3 bases and J gave up 0 bases, with 15 bases separating them. In germline, CDR1 is MGHRA, CDR2 YSYEKL. The CDR3 runs 16 residues. In DNA form, the CDR3 reads TGCGCCAGCAGCCAGAACCTAGCGTCGAGCTCCTACGAGCAGTACTTC. This translates into CASSQNLASSSYEQYF.

V and J are TRBV28 and TRBJ1-3; D call uncertain. V shed 5 bases and J shed 0 bases, with 5 bases lying between them. The CDR3 has 13 amino acids. Germline CDR1 reads MDHEN; CDR2 reads SYDVKM. CDR3 protein: CASSPNSGNTIYF. The CDR3 DNA sequence: TGTGCCAGCAGTCCAAACTCTGGAAACACCATATATTTT.

Concerning this clone: The sample contains more than one DNA sequence encoding this CDR3. The chain carries TRBV11-2 and TRBJ1-5; D possibly corresponds to TRBD1 (5 bases). The V gene's germline CDR1 is SGHAT and CDR2 FQNNGV. The CDR3 consists of 15 residues. Deletions cut 1 base from V and 4 bases from J, with 11 bases between. CDR3 sequence (DNA): TGTGCCAGCAGCTTAGGATGGGGGGGGAATCAGCCCCAGCATTTT. Translating it yields CASSLGWGGNQPQHF.

J is TRBJ2-7 and V is TRBV19; D unresolved. Germline V gene lookup returns CDR1 LNHDA and CDR2 SQIVND (reference sequence). V was trimmed by 5 bases and J by 2 bases, leaving 10 bases between them. The CDR3 totals 13 residues. CDR3 protein: CASSFRVPYEQYF. The DNA for the CDR3 is TGTGCCAGTAGTTTTCGGGTTCCCTACGAGCAGTACTTC.

The gene calls are TRBV19 and TRBJ1-5; 7 nucleotides match TRBD1. Germline assignment: CDR1 LNHDA and CDR2 SQIVND (reference sequence). The CDR3 has 15 amino acids. Trimming took 3 bases from V and 5 from J; bases not matched to a gene: 7. CDR3 sequence: CASSMFGQAYQPQHF. As DNA, the CDR3 is TGTGCCAGTAGTATGTTTGGACAGGCCTATCAGCCCCAGCATTTT.

The genes are TRBV11-2 and TRBJ2-3; D remains unclear. Trimming stripped 4 bases from V and 2 bases from J, with 7 bases between. This CDR3 is built from 13 residues. The germline gives CDR1 SGHAT, CDR2 FQNNGV. The CDR3, as DNA: TGTGCCAGCAGCTCGCGCAACACAGATACGCAGTATTTT. Protein: CASSSRNTDTQYF.

This chain connects TRBV29-1 to TRBJ1-2; D unresolved. CDR1 and CDR2 from the germline V gene are SQVTM and ANQGSEA. This CDR3 spans 12 amino acids. V dropped 4 bases and J dropped 8 bases, with 14 bases sitting between them. CDR3 residues: CSVAVGEIGYTF. For the CDR3, the DNA is TGCAGCGTTGCAGTCGGGGAGATAGGCTACACCTTC.

The V call is TRBV18, the J call TRBJ2-3; a possible D gene is TRBD2 (6 bases). Trimming stripped 3 bases from V and 3 bases from J, with 16 bases between. CDR3 length: 16 residues. The germline V gene encodes CDR1 KGHSH and CDR2 LQKENI. In DNA form, the CDR3 reads TGTGCCAGCTCACCCATGGCCGGCGGGGAAACAGATACGCAGTATTTT. It specifies CASSPMAGGETDTQYF.

The gene calls are TRBV5-1 and TRBJ1-1; D may be TRBD1 (5 bases). The CDR3 loop spans 13 amino acids. Germline values: CDR1 SGHRS, CDR2 YFSETQ. V lost 1 base, J lost 5 bases, and 9 bases lay in between. Here the CDR3 reads CASSLSGGTEAFF. The CDR3 DNA follows: TGCGCCAGCAGCTTGAGTGGGGGGACTGAAGCTTTCTTT.

The chain combines TRBV6-1 with TRBJ2-5; D not resolved. CDR3 length equals 15 residues. Trimming cost V 2 bases and J 0 bases, with 10 bases left between them. Germline V gene lookup returns CDR1 MNHNS and CDR2 SASEGT. The CDR3 coding sequence is TGTGCCAGCAGTGAATTGTCGACTCACCAAGAGACCCAGTACTTC. It encodes CASSELSTHQETQYF.